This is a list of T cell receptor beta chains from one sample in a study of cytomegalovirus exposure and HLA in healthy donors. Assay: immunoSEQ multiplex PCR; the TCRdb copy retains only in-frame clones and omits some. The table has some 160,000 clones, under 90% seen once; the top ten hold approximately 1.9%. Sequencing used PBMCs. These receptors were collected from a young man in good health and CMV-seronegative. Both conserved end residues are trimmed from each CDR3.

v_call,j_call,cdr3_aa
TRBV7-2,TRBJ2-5,ASSLVYEKETQY
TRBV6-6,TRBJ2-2,ASSPGEAGELF
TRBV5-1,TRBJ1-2,ASSSQDYGYT
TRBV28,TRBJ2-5,ASSPPDRVSEQY
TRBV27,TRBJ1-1,ASSFGTVNTEAF
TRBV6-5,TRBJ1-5,ASSYSGQSNQPQH
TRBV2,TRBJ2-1,ASTRETGNEQF
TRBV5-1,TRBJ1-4,ASSIAHREGDEKLF
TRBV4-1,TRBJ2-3,ASSQGQLTSTDTQY
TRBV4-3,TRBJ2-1,ASSQVGTSANNEQF
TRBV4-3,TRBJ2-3,ASSQDGGAGRSTDTQY
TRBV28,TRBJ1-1,ASRTPGGTEAF
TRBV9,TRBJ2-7,ASSVDPRANEQY
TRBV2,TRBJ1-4,ASRTQINEKLF
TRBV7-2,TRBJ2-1,ASSSYPGTSGRNEQF
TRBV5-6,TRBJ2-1,ASSSGRYNEQF
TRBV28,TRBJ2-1,ASSLRRGHLDEQF
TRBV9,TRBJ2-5,ASSVVDQETQY
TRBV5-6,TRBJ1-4,ASSLVHARGSNEKLF
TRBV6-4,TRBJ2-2,ASSATGEGDTGELF
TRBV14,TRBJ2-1,ASSQSQVDEQF
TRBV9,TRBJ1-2,ASSVSAPHQPSAKSSYGYT
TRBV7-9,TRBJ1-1,ASSRSGWPEAF
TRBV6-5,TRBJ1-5,ASRGTDGNQPQH
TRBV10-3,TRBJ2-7,AIGAPGTADYEQY
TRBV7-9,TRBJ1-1,AIPRGRGVHTEAF
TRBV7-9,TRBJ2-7,ASSTRDRDEQY
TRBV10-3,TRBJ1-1,AISDTGQGDTEAF
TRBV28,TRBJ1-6,ASSLIRGISPLH
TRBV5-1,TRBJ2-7,ASSLNFGSSYEQY
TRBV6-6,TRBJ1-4,ASSVGRGNEKLF
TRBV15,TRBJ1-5,ATSRDRGNQPQH
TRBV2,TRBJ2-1,ASSVSGPPYNEQF
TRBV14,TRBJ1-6,ASSQDNRQRSSYNSPLH
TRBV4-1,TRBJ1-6,ASSQDSGYNSPLH
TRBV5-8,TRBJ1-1,ASSRGQGAWYTEAF
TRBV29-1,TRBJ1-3,SVGTEGNTIY
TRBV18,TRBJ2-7,ASSPVTSGTGEQY
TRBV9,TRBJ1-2,ASSVGTPAGYT
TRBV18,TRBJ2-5,ASSPGEVETQY
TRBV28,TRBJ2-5,ASKGQGRETQY
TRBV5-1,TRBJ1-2,ASSSEDRNYGYT
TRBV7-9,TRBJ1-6,ASSSPGQGIAPLH
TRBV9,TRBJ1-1,ASSKDGTGNTEAF
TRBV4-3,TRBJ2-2,ASSQETSGPHTGELF
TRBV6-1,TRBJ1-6,ASSEERGLYNSPLH
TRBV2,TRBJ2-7,ASSRTSGASYEQY